Presented here are 17 T cell receptor beta chains from one specimen sequenced in a study of a mutant IDH1 vaccine in newly diagnosed glioma. TCRdb's copy holds only in-frame clones and misses some; the assay was immunoSEQ multiplex PCR. This sample yields about 30,000 clones, of which nearly 90% are seen a single time; about 20% belongs to the top ten. These receptors' targets are unknown. The time point was: week 11, during vaccination. Alongside topical imiquimod, each dose of vaccine comprised 300 ug of mutant IDH1 20-mer peptide. Sequenced here: PBMCs, sampled from a glioma patient whose treatment included an IDH1 peptide vaccine. The receptors derive from a man between 18 and 29 years old with glioma.

This clone was seen once. This may stem from a read error, because a much larger clone lies one nucleotide away. The identical CDR3 is also encoded by other nucleotide sequences in the sample. The chain has TRBV10-2 and TRBJ1-1, with D uncertain. The CDR3 covers 11 residues. Germline V gene data show CDR1 as WSHSY and CDR2 as SAAADI. The V gene lost 2 bases and the J gene lost 5 bases, with 3 bases spanning the gap. In DNA form, the CDR3 reads TGCGCCAGCAGTGAGGGGACTGAAGCTTTCTTT. It codes for CASSEGTEAFF.

The chain couples TRBV14 to TRBJ2-3, with 15 bases matching TRBD2. Germline trimming cut 3 bases from V and 10 bases from J; bases unmatched to any gene: 5. The CDR3 is 15 residues long. Germline values: CDR1 SGHDN, CDR2 FVKESK. The chain's CDR3 is CASSHWTSGRAAQYF. DNA for the CDR3: TGTGCCAGCAGCCACTGGACTAGCGGGAGGGCCGCGCAGTATTTT.

CDR3 sequence reads: CASSLEGNTEAFF. The CDR3 nucleotides are TGTGCCAGCAGCTTAGAGGGGAACACTGAAGCTTTCTTT. The chain has TRBV7-9 and TRBJ1-1, with D unresolved. Germline CDR1 is SEHNR and CDR2 is FQNEAQ (reference sequence). Trimming shortened V by 1 base and J by 1 base, and 4 bases separated the two germline ends. The CDR3 is 13 residues long.

This chain links TRBV29-1 with TRBJ2-1; 13 nucleotides line up with TRBD2. CDR3 length: 15 amino acids. Germline CDR1 SQVTM, CDR2 ANQGSEA. The V and J ends lost 4 bases and 0 bases, in that order; junction bases with no gene match: 0. CDR3 amino acids: CSVGTSGSSYNEQFF. In DNA, the CDR3 is TGCAGCGTTGGGACTAGCGGGAGCTCCTACAATGAGCAGTTCTTC.

The DNA of the CDR3 is TGTGCCACCAGCAGGGACAGGGGTATTCAGCCCCAGCATTTT. This gives the protein CATSRDRGIQPQHF. The chain combines TRBV15 with TRBJ1-5; 9 nucleotides line up with TRBD1. CDR1 is LNHNV and CDR2 is YYDKDF in the germline V gene (reference sequence). The CDR3 has 14 amino acids. Trimming took 3 bases from V and 6 from J; bases not matched to a gene: 3.

The chain carries TRBV19 and TRBJ2-2; unclear D gene. This CDR3 region has 16 residues. Germline CDR1 reads LNHDA; CDR2 reads SQIVND (reference sequence). Trimming removed 1 base at V and 0 bases at J, with 9 bases between. CDR3 sequence (DNA): TGTGCCAGTAGTATAGTGGCAGGTTCGAACACCGGGGAGCTGTTTTTT. Translating gives CASSIVAGSNTGELFF.

The chain joins TRBV5-1 to TRBJ2-5; D perhaps matches TRBD1 (6 bases). This CDR3 is built from 13 residues. Germline CDR1 reads SGHRS; CDR2 reads YFSETQ. V dropped 5 bases and J dropped 0 bases, with 8 bases sitting between them. This CDR3 is CASRRTDQETQYF. In nucleotides, the CDR3 is TGCGCCAGCAGGAGGACAGACCAAGAGACCCAGTACTTC.

The CDR3 loop reads CASSPGGGTGVYEQYF. The CDR3 nucleotides are TGTGCCAGCAGCCCCGGGGGGGGGACAGGGGTCTACGAGCAGTACTTC. The rearrangement joins TRBV5-4 to TRBJ2-7; 10 positions match TRBD1. This CDR3 region has 16 residues. V gave up 4 bases and J gave up 3 bases; unmatched junction bases: 10. Germline CDR1 reads SGHNT; CDR2 reads YYREEE (reference sequence).

The chain uses TRBV7-2 and TRBJ2-2; perhaps TRBD2 as D (7 bases). Germline V gene data show CDR1 as SGHTA and CDR2 as FQGNSA. The V end was cut by 4 bases, the J end by 4 bases, with 19 bases between. CDR3 length: 17 amino acids. CDR3 sequence (DNA): TGTGCCAGCAGCTCCCTGGGGGGGCCTGGGTTCACCGGGGAGCTGTTTTTT. Translated: CASSSLGGPGFTGELFF. The full variable domain, rest sourced from reference TRBV7-2 and TRBJ2-2, is GAGVSQSPSNKVTEKGKDVELRCDPISGHTALYWYRQSLGQGLEFLIYFQGNSAPDKSGLPSDRFSAERTGGSVSTLTIQRTQQEDSAVYLCASSSLGGPGFTGELFFGEGSRLTVL.

As DNA, the CDR3 is TGTGCCAGCAGCTTAGGGGACGAGCAGTACTTC. The encoded protein is CASSLGDEQYF. The chain combines TRBV11-2 with TRBJ2-7, with D uncertain. The V end lost 1 base, the J end lost 5 bases, and 3 bases lay between the germline ends. CDR3 size: 11 residues. The germline V gene encodes CDR1 SGHAT and CDR2 FQNNGV.

The J gene is TRBJ1-6, the V gene TRBV4-1; weak D call: TRBD1 (5 bases). Germline CDR1 reads MGHRA; CDR2 reads YSYEKL. The V and J ends lost 1 base and 0 bases respectively, with 16 bases between them. The CDR3 has 19 amino acids. The DNA for the CDR3 is TGCGCCAGCAGCCAAGGAGCGGTCGGGGCGAGCTCCTATAATTCACCCCTCCACTTT. Its translation is CASSQGAVGASSYNSPLHF.

The rearrangement uses TRBV10-2 and TRBJ1-1; tentatively, D is TRBD1 (5 bases). This CDR3 has 14 amino acids. Germline lookup yields CDR1 WSHSY and CDR2 SAAADI. Trimming took off 7 bases at V and 5 bases at J, with 17 bases between the two ends. The CDR3 spells CASTPQGGVTEAFF. As DNA, the CDR3 is TGCGCCAGCACTCCCCAGGGAGGGGTGACTGAAGCTTTCTTT.

J is TRBJ2-7 and V is TRBV2; no firm D call. Germline CDR1 reads SNHLY; CDR2 reads FYNNEI. V gave up 6 bases and J gave up 0 bases, with 3 bases separating them. The CDR3 covers 11 residues. The CDR3 nucleotides are TGTGCCAGCAGCCCCTCCTACGAGCAGTACTTC. Protein product: CASSPSYEQYF.

This clone was detected only a few times. The V gene is TRBV5-1, the J gene TRBJ1-5; D gene uncertain. Trimming took off 0 bases at V and 3 bases at J, with 10 bases between the two ends. CDR1 and CDR2 from the germline V gene are SGHRS and YFSETQ. The CDR3 runs to 15 residues. CDR3 amino acids: CASSLDGQNNQPQHF. DNA of the CDR3: TGCGCCAGCAGCTTGGATGGGCAGAACAATCAGCCCCAGCATTTT. Variable domain in full (rest from reference TRBV5-1 and TRBJ1-5): KAGVTQTPRYLIKTRGQQVTLSCSPISGHRSVSWYQQTPGQGLQFLFEYFSETQRNKGNFPGRFSGRQFSNSRSEMNVSTLELGDSALYLCASSLDGQNNQPQHFGDGTRLSIL.

The chain carries TRBV20-1 and TRBJ1-1; D is unresolved. The V end was cut by 3 bases, the J end by 10 bases, with 6 bases between. Germline V gene sequence: CDR1 DFQATT, CDR2 SNEGSKA (reference sequence). The CDR3 sequence is 9 residues long. The CDR3 loop reads CSARDPAFF. The CDR3 DNA follows: TGCAGTGCTAGGGACCCAGCTTTCTTT.

This chain connects TRBV4-2 to TRBJ2-1; 11 bases match TRBD1. CDR1 is LGHNA and CDR2 is YNFKEQ in the germline V gene. The CDR3 is 15 residues long. Losses at the gene ends were 4 bases for V and 3 bases for J; bases not matched to a gene: 2. The CDR3 nucleotides are TGTGCCAGCAGCCCTGGGACAGGGGGCTACAATGAGCAGTTCTTC. Translation gives CASSPGTGGYNEQFF.

The chain carries TRBV5-1 and TRBJ2-7; 7 positions agree with TRBD2. CDR3 length: 12 residues. Trimming at V came to 4 bases and at J to 7 bases, leaving 5 bases not matched to a gene. CDR1 SGHRS and CDR2 YFSETQ come from the germline V gene. The CDR3 region has the DNA TGCGCCAGCAGCCTCAGCGGGACTGAGCAGTACTTC. Protein sequence: CASSLSGTEQYF.